These 7 T cell receptor beta chains came from one sample sequenced in a study of T cell responses to AZD1222 COVID-19 vaccine (dated by TCRdb to about 2021). The intended sense of this specimen's time point label: about 28 days (+/-7) after the second vaccine dose. Libraries were prepared through the immunoSEQ multiplex PCR assay. As stored in TCRdb, this immuneACCESS dataset retains in-frame rearrangements with V and J assigned. A fraction of the clones does not appear; measured against another copy, unresolved V genes explain less than half of the discrepancy, and the remainder lacks a known reason. The sample includes 70,000 to 95,000 clones, with 86% observed a single time. 4.5% to 7% of the sample is taken by the ten largest. The source was peripheral blood, collected 28 days after the second AZD1222 dose. These TCRs come from an adult who received the AZD1222 COVID-19 vaccine.

The V call is TRBV5-1, the J call TRBJ1-1; TRBD1 might be the D (5 bases). The CDR3 is 15 residues long. CDR1 SGHRS and CDR2 YFSETQ come from the germline V gene. V lost 0 bases and J lost 0, with 9 bases in between. The CDR3 DNA follows: TGCGCCAGCAGCTTGGCAGGGATCATGAACACTGAAGCTTTCTTT. This gives the protein CASSLAGIMNTEAFF.

The rearrangement links TRBV27 to TRBJ1-6, with TRBD1 as a possible D gene (6 bases). The CDR3 loop spans 17 amino acids. Trimming cost V 3 bases and J 11 bases, with 23 bases left between them. Germline CDR1 reads MNHEY; CDR2 reads SMNVEV (reference sequence). The chain's CDR3 is CASSFRSGAPIGTPLHF. The CDR3 region has the DNA TGTGCCAGCAGTTTCAGGTCGGGGGCCCCAATTGGGACACCCCTCCACTTT.

The V gene is TRBV2, the J gene TRBJ2-7; 7 nucleotides line up with TRBD2. Germline CDR1 reads SNHLY; CDR2 reads FYNNEI. Trimming removed 8 bases from V and 2 bases from J; junction bases left unmatched: 3. This CDR3 comprises 12 residues. The CDR3 is CASLGGTYEQYF. CDR3 coding DNA: TGTGCCAGCCTGGGGGGGACCTACGAGCAGTACTTC.

This rearrangement joins TRBV30 to TRBJ1-3, with 9 bases lining up with TRBD1. Germline V gene lookup returns CDR1 GTSNPN and CDR2 SVGIG (reference sequence). This CDR3 has 16 residues. After removal of 4 bases from V and 1 base from J, the junction contained 8 bases not matched to a gene. The CDR3 sequence: CAWNTGGERSGNTIYF. Written as DNA, the CDR3 is TGTGCCTGGAATACAGGGGGCGAAAGGTCTGGAAACACCATATATTTT.

A single count supports this clone. This chain uses TRBV5-1 with TRBJ2-3; possibly TRBD2 for D (6 bases). The CDR3 spans 17 residues. The V end lost 0 bases, the J end lost 0 bases, and 14 bases lay between the germline ends. Germline CDR1 and CDR2: SGHRS and YFSETQ. The CDR3 DNA is TGCGCCAGCAGCTTGGCCGCCGGTAGCGGCAGCACAGATACGCAGTATTTT. Its translation: CASSLAAGSGSTDTQYF.

This sequence joins TRBV6-5 and TRBJ2-7, with D maybe TRBD1 (6 bases). CDR3 length: 16 residues. Looked up from germline, CDR1 is MNHEY and CDR2 is SVGAGI. The V gene lost 0 bases and the J gene lost 4 bases, with 16 bases spanning the gap. The CDR3 DNA reads TGTGCCAGCAGTTACTCGATCTTACAGGGAGCGTACGAGCAGTACTTC. This sequence encodes CASSYSILQGAYEQYF.

The chain employs TRBV3-1 (or the pseudogene TRBV3-2) and TRBJ2-7, with TRBD2 matching 10 bases. Germline CDR1 LGHDT, CDR2 YNNKEL (reference sequence). This CDR3 contains 15 residues. V was clipped by 1 base and J by 2 bases; unmatched bases: 2. The CDR3 sequence: CASSQATSGAYEQYF. The CDR3 nucleotides read TGTGCCAGCAGCCAAGCCACTAGCGGGGCCTACGAGCAGTACTTC.